Listed below are T cell receptor beta chains from one sample, sequenced in a study of T cells in Graves' hyperthyroidism and ophthalmopathy. TCRdb recomputed calls from the multiplex PCR reads with MiXCR, one row per CDR3 protein. The sample holds roughly 500,000 distinct CDR3 sequences, under 25% seen once. Sequenced: blood. These TCRs come from a woman in her seventies with Graves' ophthalmopathy. CDR3s include the opening cysteine and the closing phenylalanine or tryptophan. A D gene is named only where the DNA matches it firmly. Only some rows state a clone size, as once, few, many or a class for expanded clones.

j_gene	v_gene	abundance	d_gene	CDR3nt	CDR3aa
TRBJ2-4	TRBV7-2	NA	NA	TGTGCCAGCAGCCCAGAGGAGGGTAGCGCTATAGGGGACATTCAGTACTTC	CASSPEEGSAIGDIQYF
TRBJ2-1	TRBV4-1	NA	NA	TGCGCCAGCAGCCAAGGTTGGGTGAGGAGCTCCTACAATGAGCAGTTCTTC	CASSQGWVRSSYNEQFF
TRBJ2-1	TRBV7-3	many	TRBD2	TGTGCCAGCAGCTTAAGGACTAGCGGGAGCCATGAGCAGTTCTTC	CASSLRTSGSHEQFF
TRBJ2-1	TRBV12-3/TRBV12-4	few	TRBD2	TGTGCCAGCATACTGACTAGCGGGAGGGCCGATTGGTTCTTC	CASILTSGRADWFF
TRBJ1-2	TRBV29-1	NA	NA	TGCAGCGTAACCCTGGACGGTAACTATGGCTACACCTTC	CSVTLDGNYGYTF
TRBJ2-5	TRBV6-1	NA	TRBD1	TGTGCCAGCAGGCCCGGACAGGGGAGGGAGACCCAGTACTTC	CASRPGQGRETQYF
TRBJ2-7	TRBV6-1	few	TRBD1	TGTGCCAGCGGACAGGGATCCGAGCAGTACTTC	CASGQGSEQYF
TRBJ2-5	TRBV11-2	many	TRBD1	TGTGCCAGCAGCTACGGGACAGGGGTGACCCAGTACTTC	CASSYGTGVTQYF
TRBJ1-6	TRBV28	few	NA	TGTGCCAGCACCCCGTCCTCCGGGAGCAATTCACCCCTCCACTTT	CASTPSSGSNSPLHF
TRBJ2-2	TRBV29-1	NA	NA	TGCAGCGTTCTCAGCAGGGCCTCAGGCACCGGGGAGCTGTTTTTT	CSVLSRASGTGELFF
TRBJ1-5	TRBV30	NA	NA	TGTGCCTGGACCGACAACACCAATCAGCCCCAGCATTTT	CAWTDNTNQPQHF
TRBJ2-1	TRBV24-1	few	TRBD1	TGTGCCAGCGCACCGGGACAGGGGAACGACAATGAGCAGTTCTTC	CASAPGQGNDNEQFF
TRBJ2-6	TRBV6-1	NA	NA	TGTGCCAGCAGTCCCTCAGGGTCTGGGGCCAACGTCCTGACTTTC	CASSPSGSGANVLTF
TRBJ1-1	TRBV30	NA	NA	TGTGCCTATACAGGGTTAGTGCACACTGAAGCTTTCTTT	CAYTGLVHTEAFF
TRBJ2-7	TRBV30	few	NA	TGTGCCTGGAGTGTACGGGGTAGATTTTCCTACGAGCAGTACTTC	CAWSVRGRFSYEQYF
TRBJ2-1	TRBV12-3/TRBV12-4	NA	TRBD1	TGTGCCAGCAGCCCTGGGACAGACAATGAGCAGTTCTTC	CASSPGTDNEQFF
TRBJ2-2	TRBV24-1	NA	TRBD2	TGTGCCACCAGTGATTCCACATTCACGGGAGGGCCTTATGCCGGGGAGCTGTTTTTT	CATSDSTFTGGPYAGELFF
TRBJ2-7	TRBV28	NA	NA	TGTGCCAGCAGTACCCGCGACAGTCCTACCTACGAGCAGTACTTC	CASSTRDSPTYEQYF
TRBJ1-2	TRBV12-3/TRBV12-4	NA	NA	TGTGCCAGCACTCGGGCCTTCTATGGCTACACCTTC	CASTRAFYGYTF
TRBJ1-5	TRBV5-1	NA	NA	TGCGCCAGCAGTCGAGGCGGGGGGAATCAGCCCCAGCATTTT	CASSRGGGNQPQHF
TRBJ1-2	TRBV3-1	NA	NA	TGTGCCAGCAGCCCGGGCGTCCAGGGTGGCTACACCTTC	CASSPGVQGGYTF
TRBJ1-5	TRBV7-2	NA	NA	TGTGCCAGCAGCTTAGGAGGCTGGGGGCTTGATCAGCCCCAGCATTTT	CASSLGGWGLDQPQHF
TRBJ1-2	TRBV7-9	many	NA	TGTGCCAGCAGCGGCAGACAGAACTATGGCTACACCTTC	CASSGRQNYGYTF
TRBJ1-1	TRBV6-6	NA	NA	TGTGCCAGCAGTTACTCGGGCGTCCCTCAGGGCACTGAAGCTTTCTTT	CASSYSGVPQGTEAFF
TRBJ2-1	TRBV20-1	NA	TRBD2	TGCAGTGCTAGAGGGGCTAGCGGGAGAGCAAATGAGCAGTTCTTC	CSARGASGRANEQFF
TRBJ1-5	TRBV19	NA	NA	TGTGCCAGTAGTATAGATCGAAGGGGCGGCAATCAGCCCCAGCATTTT	CASSIDRRGGNQPQHF
TRBJ1-6	TRBV20-1	few	TRBD1	TGCAGTGCGGGTTCACCGGGACAGTTGATTTATTCACCCCTCCACTTT	CSAGSPGQLIYSPLHF
TRBJ2-7	TRBV19	NA	TRBD1	TGTGCCAGTAGCGGACAGGGGTGGGAGCAGTACTTC	CASSGQGWEQYF
TRBJ2-5	TRBV20-1	NA	NA	TGCAGTGCTAGTCAAGCGGGAGAGACCCAGTACTTC	CSASQAGETQYF
TRBJ2-7	TRBV6-1	many	TRBD2	TGTGCCAGCCGACTAGCGGGCGTTTACGAGCAGTACTTC	CASRLAGVYEQYF
TRBJ2-7	TRBV19	NA	NA	TGTGCCAGTTCCGGGACGTGGGGCTACGAGCAGTACTTC	CASSGTWGYEQYF
TRBJ1-4	TRBV4-2	NA	NA	TGTGCCAGCAGCCCGGGCAACCTTAGGGAAAAACTGTTTTTT	CASSPGNLREKLFF
TRBJ1-1	TRBV29-1	few	TRBD1	TGCAGCGCCCCGCTCGGGACAGGGGCGATGAACATTGAAGCTTTCTTT	CSAPLGTGAMNIEAFF
TRBJ1-6	TRBV15	few	NA	TGTGCCACCAGCAGAGAGTTTGGAGGGACCAATTCACCCCTCCACTTT	CATSREFGGTNSPLHF
TRBJ1-1	TRBV20-1	many	TRBD1	TGCAGTGCTAGTTCGACAGGGTTTGGTGAAGCTTTCTTT	CSASSTGFGEAFF
TRBJ2-1	TRBV7-2	NA	TRBD2	TGTGCCAGCAGCTCCCGTCCTAGCGGGAGGGCCCTTGGTGAGCAGTTCTTC	CASSSRPSGRALGEQFF
TRBJ2-1	TRBV13	NA	TRBD2	TGTGCCAGCAGCCCTAGACTAGCGGGAATGAATCATGAGCAGTTCTTC	CASSPRLAGMNHEQFF
TRBJ1-5	TRBV5-5	few	TRBD1	TGTGCCAGCAGCGCCACCGGGACAGGGGGCCCGAATCAGCCCCAGCATTTT	CASSATGTGGPNQPQHF
TRBJ1-2	TRBV5-6	few	NA	TGTGCCAGCACGCGACGGCCAAACTATGGCTACACCTTC	CASTRRPNYGYTF
TRBJ2-1	TRBV28	many	TRBD2	TGTGCCAGCAGTCCCGTAGTAGGACTAGCACGCCATGAGCAGTTCTTC	CASSPVVGLARHEQFF
TRBJ2-1	TRBV7-2	many	TRBD1	TGTGCCAGCAGCTTAGTAACGAGACAGGGGGCGGGCAATGAGCAGTTCTTC	CASSLVTRQGAGNEQFF
TRBJ2-1	TRBV7-2	NA	NA	TGTGCCAGCAGCTTAACTAGGTACGATGAGCAGTTCTTC	CASSLTRYDEQFF
TRBJ1-2	TRBV9	NA	NA	TGTGCCAGCAGCGCAGGGAAGAGTTATGGCTACACCTTC	CASSAGKSYGYTF
TRBJ1-1	TRBV25-1	NA	NA	TGTGCCAGCAGTTCCTCATTTAGTGAAGCTTTCTTT	CASSSSFSEAFF
TRBJ2-7	TRBV30	few	TRBD1	TGTGCCTGGAGTGCGGACAGGGGGCCCTACGAGCAGTACTTC	CAWSADRGPYEQYF
TRBJ1-6	TRBV11-2	few	NA	TGTGCCAGCAGCTTAGTAGTACCGGCCAATTCACCCCTCCACTTT	CASSLVVPANSPLHF
TRBJ2-3	TRBV6-2/TRBV6-3	NA	NA	TGTGCCAGCAGTTACGGGCTTTACACAGATACGCAGTATTTT	CASSYGLYTDTQYF
TRBJ2-7	TRBV7-8	once	NA	TGTGCCAGCAGCTGGACGGACTCGTCCAGAACACTCTCCTACGAGCAGTACTTC	CASSWTDSSRTLSYEQYF
TRBJ2-2	TRBV4-1	NA	NA	TGCGCCAGCAGCCAAGGAGTGGGGGGCGGGACCGGGGAGCTGTTTTTT	CASSQGVGGGTGELFF
TRBJ1-3	TRBV20-1	NA	TRBD1	TGCAGTGCTAGAGATCTCTCGGACAGGGGGGCCGACACCATATATTTT	CSARDLSDRGADTIYF
TRBJ2-7	TRBV5-1	NA	TRBD1	TGCGCCAGCTCACCAGCTCGGGACAGGGGACGGGAGCAGTACTTC	CASSPARDRGREQYF
TRBJ1-6	TRBV6-5	NA	NA	TGTGCCAGCAGTTCGGCTAGGGATAATTCACCCCTCCACTTT	CASSSARDNSPLHF